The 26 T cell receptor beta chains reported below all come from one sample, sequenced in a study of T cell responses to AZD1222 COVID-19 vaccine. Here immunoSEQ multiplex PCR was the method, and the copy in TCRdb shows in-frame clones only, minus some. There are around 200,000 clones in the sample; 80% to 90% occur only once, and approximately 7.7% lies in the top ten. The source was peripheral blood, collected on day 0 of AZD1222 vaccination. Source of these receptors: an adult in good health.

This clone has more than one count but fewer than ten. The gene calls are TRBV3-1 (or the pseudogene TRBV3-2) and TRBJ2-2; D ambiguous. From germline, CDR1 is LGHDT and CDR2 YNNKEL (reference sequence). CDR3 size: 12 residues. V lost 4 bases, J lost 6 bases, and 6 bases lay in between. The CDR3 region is CASSLMAGELFF. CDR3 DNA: TGTGCCAGCAGCCTAATGGCCGGGGAGCTGTTTTTT.

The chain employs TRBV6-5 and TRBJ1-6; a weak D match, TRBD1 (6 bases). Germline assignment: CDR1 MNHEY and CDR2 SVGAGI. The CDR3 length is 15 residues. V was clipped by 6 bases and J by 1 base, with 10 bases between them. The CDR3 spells CASRQGRSYNSPLHF. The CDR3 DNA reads TGTGCCAGCAGGCAGGGGAGGTCCTATAATTCACCCCTCCACTTT.

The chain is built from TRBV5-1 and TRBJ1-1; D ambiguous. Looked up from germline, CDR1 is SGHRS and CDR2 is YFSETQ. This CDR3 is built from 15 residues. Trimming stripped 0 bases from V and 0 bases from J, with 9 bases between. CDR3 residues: CASSLAGLVNTEAFF. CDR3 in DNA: TGCGCCAGCAGCTTGGCCGGGCTCGTGAACACTGAAGCTTTCTTT.

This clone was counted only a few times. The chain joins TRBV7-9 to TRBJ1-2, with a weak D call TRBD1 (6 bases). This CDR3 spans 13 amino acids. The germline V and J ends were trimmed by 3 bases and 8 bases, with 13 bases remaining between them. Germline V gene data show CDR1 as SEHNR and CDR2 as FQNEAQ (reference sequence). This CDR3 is CASSFLAGVGYTF. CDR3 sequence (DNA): TGTGCCAGCAGCTTCTTGGCAGGGGTCGGCTACACCTTC. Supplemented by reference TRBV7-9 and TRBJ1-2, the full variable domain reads DTGVSQNPRHKITKRGQNVTFRCDPISEHNRLYWYRQTLGQGPEFLTYFQNEAQLEKSRLLSDRFSAERPKGSFSTLEIQRTEQGDSAMYLCASSFLAGVGYTFGSGTRLTVV.

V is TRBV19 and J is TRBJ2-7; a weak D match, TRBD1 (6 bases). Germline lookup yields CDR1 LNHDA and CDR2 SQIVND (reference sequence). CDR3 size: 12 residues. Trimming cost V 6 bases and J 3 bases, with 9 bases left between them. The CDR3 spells CASRDSLYEQYF. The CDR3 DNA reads TGTGCCAGTAGGGACAGCCTCTACGAGCAGTACTTC.

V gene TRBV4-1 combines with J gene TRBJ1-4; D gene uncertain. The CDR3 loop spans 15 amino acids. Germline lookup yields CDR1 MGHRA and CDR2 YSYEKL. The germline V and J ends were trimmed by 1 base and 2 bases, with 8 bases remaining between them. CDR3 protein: CASSQVKPTNEKLFF. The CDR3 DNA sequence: TGCGCCAGCAGCCAAGTAAAGCCCACTAATGAAAAACTGTTTTTT.

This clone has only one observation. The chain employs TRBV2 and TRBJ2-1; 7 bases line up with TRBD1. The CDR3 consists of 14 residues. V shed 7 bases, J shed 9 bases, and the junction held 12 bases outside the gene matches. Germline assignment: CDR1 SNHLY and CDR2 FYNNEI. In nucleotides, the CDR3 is TGTGCCAGCATCGACGGGACAGCCCAAGGTGAGCAGTTCTTC. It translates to CASIDGTAQGEQFF.

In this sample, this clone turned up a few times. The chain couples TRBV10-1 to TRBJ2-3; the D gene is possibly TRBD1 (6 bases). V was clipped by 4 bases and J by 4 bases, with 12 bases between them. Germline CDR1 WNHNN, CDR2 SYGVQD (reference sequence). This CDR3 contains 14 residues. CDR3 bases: TGCGCCAGCAGTGTCAACAGGGTTCCAGATACGCAGTATTTT. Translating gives CASSVNRVPDTQYF.

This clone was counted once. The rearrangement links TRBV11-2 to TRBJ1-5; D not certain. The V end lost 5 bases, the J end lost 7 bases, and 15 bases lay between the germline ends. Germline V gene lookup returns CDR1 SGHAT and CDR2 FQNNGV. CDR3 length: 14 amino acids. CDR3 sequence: CASSRSGLEQPQHF. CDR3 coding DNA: TGTGCCAGCAGCCGATCAGGACTTGAACAGCCCCAGCATTTT.

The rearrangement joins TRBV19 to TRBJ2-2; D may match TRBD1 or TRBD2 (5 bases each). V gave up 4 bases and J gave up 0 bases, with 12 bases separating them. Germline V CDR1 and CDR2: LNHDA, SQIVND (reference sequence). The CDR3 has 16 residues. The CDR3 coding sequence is TGTGCCAGTAGTAGAAGGGGACGGGCGAACACCGGGGAGCTGTTTTTT. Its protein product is CASSRRGRANTGELFF.

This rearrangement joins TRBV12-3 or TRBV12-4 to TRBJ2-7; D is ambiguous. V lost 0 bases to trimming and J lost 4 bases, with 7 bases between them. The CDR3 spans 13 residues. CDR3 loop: CASSLARRYEQYF. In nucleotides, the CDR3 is TGTGCCAGCAGTTTAGCGCGGCGGTACGAGCAGTACTTC.

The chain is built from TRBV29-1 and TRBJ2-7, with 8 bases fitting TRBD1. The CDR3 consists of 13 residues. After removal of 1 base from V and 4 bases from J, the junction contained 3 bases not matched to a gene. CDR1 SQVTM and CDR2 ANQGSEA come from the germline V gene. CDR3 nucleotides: TGCAGCGTTGAAGGGACAGGGAGGTACGAGCAGTACTTC. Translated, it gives CSVEGTGRYEQYF.

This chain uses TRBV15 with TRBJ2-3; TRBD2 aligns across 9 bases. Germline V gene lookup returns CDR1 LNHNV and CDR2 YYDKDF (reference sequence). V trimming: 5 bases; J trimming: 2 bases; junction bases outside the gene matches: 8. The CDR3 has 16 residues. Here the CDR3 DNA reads TGTGCCACCAGCCTTCGGATAGCGGGGGCCACAGATACGCAGTATTTT. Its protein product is CATSLRIAGATDTQYF.

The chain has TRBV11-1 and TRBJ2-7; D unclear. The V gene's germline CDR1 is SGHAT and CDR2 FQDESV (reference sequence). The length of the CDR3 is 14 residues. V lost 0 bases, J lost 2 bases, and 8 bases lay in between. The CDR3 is CASSLAARTYEQYF. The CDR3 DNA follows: TGTGCCAGCAGCTTAGCAGCGCGGACCTACGAGCAGTACTTC.

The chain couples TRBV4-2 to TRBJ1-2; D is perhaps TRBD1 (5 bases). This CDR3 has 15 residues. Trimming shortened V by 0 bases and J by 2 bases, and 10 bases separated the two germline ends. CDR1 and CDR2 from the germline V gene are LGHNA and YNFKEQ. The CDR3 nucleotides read TGTGCCAGCAGCCAAGATCGGACACCGAACTATGGCTACACCTTC. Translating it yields CASSQDRTPNYGYTF.

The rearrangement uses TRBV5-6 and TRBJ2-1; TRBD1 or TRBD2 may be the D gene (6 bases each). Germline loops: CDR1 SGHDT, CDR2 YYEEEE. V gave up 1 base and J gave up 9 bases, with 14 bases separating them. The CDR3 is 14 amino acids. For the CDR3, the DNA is TGTGCCAGCAGCTTGACGAGGGGGGTAGGTGAGCAGTTCTTC. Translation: CASSLTRGVGEQFF.

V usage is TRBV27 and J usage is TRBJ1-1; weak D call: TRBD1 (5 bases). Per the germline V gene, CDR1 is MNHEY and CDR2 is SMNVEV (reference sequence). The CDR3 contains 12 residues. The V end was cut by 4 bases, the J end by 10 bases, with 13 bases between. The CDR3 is CASSSGTNGAFF. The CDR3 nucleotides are TGTGCCAGCAGTTCCGGGACCAATGGAGCTTTCTTT.

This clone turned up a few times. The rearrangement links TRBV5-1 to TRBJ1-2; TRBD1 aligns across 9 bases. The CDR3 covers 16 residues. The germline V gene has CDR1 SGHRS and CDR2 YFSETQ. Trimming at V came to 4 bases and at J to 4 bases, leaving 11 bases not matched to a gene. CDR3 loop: CASSPDKGQGGYGYTF. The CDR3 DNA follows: TGCGCCAGCAGCCCTGACAAGGGACAGGGCGGCTATGGCTACACCTTC.

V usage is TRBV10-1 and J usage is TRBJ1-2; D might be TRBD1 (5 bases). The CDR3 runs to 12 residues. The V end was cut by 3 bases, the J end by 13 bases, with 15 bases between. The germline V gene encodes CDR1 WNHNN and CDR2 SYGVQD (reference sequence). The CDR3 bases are TGCGCCAGCAGTGACAGGGCCCGGGACCCCACCTTC. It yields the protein CASSDRARDPTF.

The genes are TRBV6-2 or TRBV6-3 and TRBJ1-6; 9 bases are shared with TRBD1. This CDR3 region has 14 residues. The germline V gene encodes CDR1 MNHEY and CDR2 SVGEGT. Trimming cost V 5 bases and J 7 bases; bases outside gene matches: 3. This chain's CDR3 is CASSRTGENSPLHF. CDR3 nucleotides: TGTGCCAGCAGTCGGACAGGGGAAAATTCACCCCTCCACTTT.

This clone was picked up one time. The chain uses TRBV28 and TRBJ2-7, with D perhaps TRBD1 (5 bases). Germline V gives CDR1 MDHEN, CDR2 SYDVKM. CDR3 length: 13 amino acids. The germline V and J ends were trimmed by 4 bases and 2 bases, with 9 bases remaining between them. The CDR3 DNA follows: TGTGCCAGCAGTTCGACAGTGCCCTACGAGCAGTACTTC. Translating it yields CASSSTVPYEQYF.

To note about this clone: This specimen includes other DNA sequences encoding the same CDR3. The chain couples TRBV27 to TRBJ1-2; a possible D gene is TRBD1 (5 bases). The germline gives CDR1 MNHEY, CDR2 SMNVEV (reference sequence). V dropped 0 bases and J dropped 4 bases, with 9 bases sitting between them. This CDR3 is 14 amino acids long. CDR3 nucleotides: TGTGCCAGCAGTTTATCAGCAGGGACCTATGGCTACACCTTC. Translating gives CASSLSAGTYGYTF.

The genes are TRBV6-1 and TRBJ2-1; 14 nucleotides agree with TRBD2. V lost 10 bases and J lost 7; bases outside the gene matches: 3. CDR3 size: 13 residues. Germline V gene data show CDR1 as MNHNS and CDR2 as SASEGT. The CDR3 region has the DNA TGTGCCACCGGGACTAGCGGGGGAAATGAGCAGTTCTTC. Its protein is CATGTSGGNEQFF.

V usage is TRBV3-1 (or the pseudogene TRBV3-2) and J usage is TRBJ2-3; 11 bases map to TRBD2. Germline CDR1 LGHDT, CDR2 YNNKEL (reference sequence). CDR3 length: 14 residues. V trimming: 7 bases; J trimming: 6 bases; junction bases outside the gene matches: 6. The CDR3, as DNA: TGTGCCAGCACGCATAGCGGGGGGGCCGATACGCAGTATTTT. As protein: CASTHSGGADTQYF.

CDR3 in amino acids: CASSPFSSGQSNTGELFF. For the CDR3, the DNA is TGTGCCAGCAGCCCTTTCTCGAGCGGGCAATCGAACACCGGGGAGCTGTTTTTT. This chain connects TRBV11-2 to TRBJ2-2, with D possibly being TRBD2 (6 bases). CDR1 and CDR2 (germline): SGHAT, FQNNGV. The CDR3 extends over 18 amino acids. Trimming removed 5 bases at V and 0 bases at J, with 19 bases between.

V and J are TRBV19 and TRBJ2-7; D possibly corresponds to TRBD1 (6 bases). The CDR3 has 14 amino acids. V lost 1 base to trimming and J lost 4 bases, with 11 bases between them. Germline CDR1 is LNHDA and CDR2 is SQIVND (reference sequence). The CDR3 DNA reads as TGTGCCAGTAGTATAGTAAACAGGGAATACGAGCAGTACTTC. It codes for CASSIVNREYEQYF.